The 3 T cell receptor beta chains reported below all come from one sample, sequenced in a study of CD8 T cells in ankylosing spondylitis. TCRdb recomputed calls from the 5' RACE reads with MiXCR, one row per CDR3 protein. Here the sample spans more than 95,000 distinct CDR3 sequences, roughly 8.3% being singletons. The sequenced material came from blood, either unsorted or a sorted T cell fraction (not recorded which). Receptors originate from a male donor with ankylosing spondylitis or in good health (not recorded which).

The V gene is TRBV2, the J gene TRBJ2-7; D remains unclear. CDR3 length: 15 residues. The V end lost 7 bases, the J end lost 2 bases, and 18 bases lay between the germline ends. CDR1 and CDR2 from the germline V gene are SNHLY and FYNNEI. The CDR3 here is CASTSADGVTYEQYF. For the CDR3, the DNA is TGTGCCAGCACCTCCGCGGACGGAGTAACCTACGAGCAGTACTTC.

This clonotype has a count of ten or more. V is TRBV7-8 and J is TRBJ1-2; TRBD1 agrees at 11 bases. The V gene end was trimmed by 5 bases and the J gene end by 4 bases; junction bases not matched to a gene: 6. This CDR3 region has 15 residues. In germline, CDR1 is SGHVS, CDR2 FQNEAQ. DNA for the CDR3: TGTGCCAGCAGCCCCAGCGGGACAGGGGGCTATGGCTACACCTTC. This sequence encodes CASSPSGTGGYGYTF. Combining the CDR3 with reference TRBV7-8 and TRBJ1-2 gives the whole variable domain GAGVSQSPRYKVAKRGQDVALRCDPISGHVSLFWYQQALGQGPEFLTYFQNEAQLDKSGLPSDRFFAERPEGSVSTLKIQRTQQEDSAVYLCASSPSGTGGYGYTFGSGTRLTVV.

Ten or more counts support this clonotype. The rearrangement links TRBV12-3 or TRBV12-4 to TRBJ1-5; D is undetermined. This CDR3 has 13 residues. The germline V and J ends were trimmed by 4 bases and 9 bases, with 13 bases remaining between them. CDR3 sequence (DNA): TGTGCCAGCAGTTCCCTCGATCGGGGGCCCCAGCATTTT. It specifies CASSSLDRGPQHF.